This TCR beta chain appears in the sequencing data of a study of blood T cell repertoires in COVID-19. Study at large: There were acute and convalescent COVID-19 samples, and they came from the United States, Italy and Spain.

Original processing notes: Estimated nucleated cell counts came from reference gene primer amplification. Using immunoSEQ multiplex PCR, the repertoire was profiled, and TCRdb retains in-frame clones only, with some absent. D and trimming were read from the DNA, whereas the V and J calls and clone size are those reported in that table. Of around 40,000 clones in the sample, about four fifths were seen once. Sequencing used peripheral blood. The clonotype originates from a man of 80 years or more with active or convalescent COVID-19.

The CDR3 sequence is CASSLGTGMVNEQFF. The CDR3 nucleotides read TGTGCCAGCAGCTTGGGGACAGGGATGGTCAATGAGCAGTTCTTC. This rearrangement joins TRBV7-3 to TRBJ2-1; TRBD1 aligns across 9 bases. The length of the CDR3 is 15 residues. The germline V gene encodes CDR1 SGHTA and CDR2 FQGTGA. V dropped 3 bases and J dropped 6; count of bases not matched to a gene: 6.